The 26 T cell receptor beta chains reported below all come from one sample, sequenced in a study of cytomegalovirus exposure and HLA in healthy donors. The PCR made use of 60 Vbeta and 13 Jbeta primers. The repertoire was sequenced with immunoSEQ multiplex PCR; TCRdb's copy has only in-frame clones and lacks some. The sample has some 170,000 clones, 82% seen once. The sample consisted of PBMCs. The receptors were gathered from a girl aged 5-17 years in good health and CMV-seropositive.

The chain recombines TRBV19 with TRBJ2-7; TRBD2 might be the D (5 bases). From germline, CDR1 is LNHDA and CDR2 SQIVND (reference sequence). The CDR3 has 15 amino acids. With 5 bases removed from V and 0 bases from J, the gap between germline ends came to 14 bases. CDR3 sequence (DNA): TGTGCCAGTAGTTTAAACGGGATTGACTCCTACGAGCAGTACTTC. Residues: CASSLNGIDSYEQYF.

The rearrangement joins TRBV9 to TRBJ2-2, with 7 bases matching TRBD2. V lost 0 bases to trimming and J lost 4 bases; unmatched junction nucleotides: 3. The CDR3 consists of 15 residues. Per the germline V gene, CDR1 is SGDLS and CDR2 is YYNGEE. CDR3 residues: CASSVGTSGTGELFF. The CDR3 DNA reads as TGTGCCAGCAGCGTAGGGACTAGTGGCACCGGGGAGCTGTTTTTT.

A note on this clone: The junction departs from germline at one end; a sequencing error may be responsible. V and J are TRBV29-1 and TRBJ1-2; D gene uncertain. The CDR3 has 14 residues. The germline gives CDR1 SQVTM, CDR2 ANQGSEA. CDR3 loop: CSVEGQDGLYGYTF. Here the CDR3 DNA reads TGCAGCGTCGAAGGCCAGGACGGACTCTATGGCTACACCTTC.

The chain combines TRBV7-6 with TRBJ1-5, with D unclear. The V gene lost 1 base and the J gene lost 1 base, with 14 bases spanning the gap. The germline V gene has CDR1 SGHVS and CDR2 FNYEAQ. CDR3 length equals 17 residues. The CDR3 DNA sequence: TGTGCCAGCAGCTTAGGGCAGGAAATTAGAAGCAATCAGCCCCAGCATTTT. Residues: CASSLGQEIRSNQPQHF.

In the case of this clone: The junction departs from the called germline gene at one end, perhaps through a read error. This sequence joins TRBV7-7 and TRBJ2-1; 7 bases match TRBD2. This CDR3 spans 18 amino acids. Per the germline V gene, CDR1 is SSHAT and CDR2 is FNYEAQ (reference sequence). CDR3 sequence (DNA): TGTGCTAGCAGCTTAGCGCTCGTGGGAGGGCCTTACTACAATGAGCAGTTCTTC. Translated, it gives CASSLALVGGPYYNEQFF.

The chain joins TRBV7-2 to TRBJ2-7; 11 bases are shared with TRBD1. CDR1 and CDR2 (germline): SGHTA, FQGNSA. V lost 1 base to trimming and J lost 5 bases; unmatched junction nucleotides: 4. This CDR3 is built from 15 residues. This CDR3 reads CASSLGTGGDNEQYF. For the CDR3, the DNA is TGTGCCAGCAGCTTAGGGACAGGGGGCGACAACGAGCAGTACTTC.

The V and J genes are TRBV2 and TRBJ2-7; 8 positions match TRBD1. Germline V lookup: CDR1 SNHLY, CDR2 FYNNEI. The CDR3 contains 12 residues. Trimming cost V 8 bases and J 1 base; bases outside gene matches: 1. The DNA for the CDR3 is TGTGCCAGCCGACAGGGGTCCTACGAGCAGTACTTC. Translated, it gives CASRQGSYEQYF. The full variable domain, in which reference TRBV2 and TRBJ2-7 provide the parts outside the CDR3, is EPEVTQTPSHQVTQMGQEVILRCVPISNHLYFYWYRQILGQKVEFLVSFYNNEISEKSEIFDDQFSVERPDGSNFTLKIRSTKLEDSAMYFCASRQGSYEQYFGPGTRLTVT.

The chain carries TRBV15 and TRBJ2-7; tentatively, D is TRBD1 (5 bases). Trimming cost V 6 bases and J 3 bases, with 21 bases left between them. The CDR3 loop spans 16 amino acids. Germline CDR1 and CDR2: LNHNV and YYDKDF (reference sequence). CDR3 loop: CATSITTGLYGYEQYF. Here the CDR3 DNA reads TGTGCCACCAGTATTACCACAGGCTTGTACGGCTACGAGCAGTACTTC.

The chain links TRBV13 to TRBJ2-1; TRBD2 matches at 14 bases. The ends lost 0 bases at V and 9 bases at J; junction bases unmatched: 7. The CDR3 length is 17 residues. CDR1 and CDR2 from the germline V gene are PRHDT and FYEKMQ (reference sequence). The CDR3 DNA follows: TGTGCCAGCAGCTTAGGGACTAGCGGGAGGGCAGGAGCTGAGCAGTTCTTC. This sequence encodes CASSLGTSGRAGAEQFF.

V usage is TRBV4-2 and J usage is TRBJ1-5; D remains unclear. Trimming pared 3 bases from V and 0 bases from J, leaving 9 bases between. This CDR3 contains 15 residues. Germline CDR1 and CDR2: LGHNA and YNFKEQ. CDR3 DNA sequence: TGTGCCAGCAGCCAGGGGAGCGGTAGCAATCAGCCCCAGCATTTT. This codes for CASSQGSGSNQPQHF.

This sequence joins TRBV18 and TRBJ2-1; D is perhaps TRBD2 (6 bases). The CDR3 is made up of 11 amino acids. CDR1 KGHSH and CDR2 LQKENI come from the germline V gene. The V end was cut by 5 bases, the J end by 10 bases, with 9 bases between. CDR3 in DNA: TGTGCCAGCTCATCAAGCGGGGAGCAGTTCTTC. This encodes CASSSSGEQFF.

The V and J genes are TRBV6-5 and TRBJ1-1; D is possibly TRBD1 (6 bases). Germline CDR1 is MNHEY and CDR2 is SVGAGI. V lost 1 base to trimming and J lost 2 bases, with 8 bases between them. The CDR3 runs to 14 residues. CDR3 region: CASSYYRANTEAFF. The CDR3 coding sequence is TGTGCCAGCAGTTACTACAGGGCCAACACTGAAGCTTTCTTT.

The genes are TRBV30 and TRBJ1-2, with D possibly matching TRBD1 (5 bases). V lost 1 base and J lost 3, with 9 bases in between. CDR1 is GTSNPN, CDR2 SVGIG, per germline (reference sequence). There are 13 residues in the CDR3. The CDR3 DNA is TGTGCCTGGAGTGACGGAGGGGACTATGGCTACACCTTC. This codes for CAWSDGGDYGYTF.

This chain connects TRBV11-2 to TRBJ1-4, with 8 bases aligning to TRBD1. V trimming: 6 bases; J trimming: 3 bases; junction bases outside the gene matches: 12. Looked up from germline, CDR1 is SGHAT and CDR2 is FQNNGV. The CDR3 covers 17 residues. CDR3 nucleotides: TGTGCCAGCAGGTCTACAGGGGGGCTTTGGTCTAATGAAAAACTGTTTTTT. Translation: CASRSTGGLWSNEKLFF.

The chain links TRBV11-2 to TRBJ2-7, with unresolved D. The CDR3 runs to 16 residues. CDR1 SGHAT and CDR2 FQNNGV come from the germline V gene. V was cut by 1 base and J by 2 bases, with 15 bases left in between. The CDR3 loop is CASSLGWAGRTYEQYF. CDR3 sequence (DNA): TGTGCCAGCAGCTTAGGTTGGGCAGGAAGGACCTACGAGCAGTACTTC. Variable domain in full (rest from reference TRBV11-2 and TRBJ2-7): EAGVAQSPRYKIIEKRQSVAFWCNPISGHATLYWYQQILGQGPKLLIQFQNNGVVDDSQLPKDRFSAERLKGVDSTLKIQPAKLEDSAVYLCASSLGWAGRTYEQYFGPGTRLTVT.

The chain recombines TRBV7-9 with TRBJ1-1; D may be TRBD1 (6 bases). V dropped 1 base and J dropped 1 base, with 13 bases sitting between them. The CDR3 sequence is 16 residues long. The germline CDR1 and CDR2 sequences are SEHNR and FQNEAQ (reference sequence). The CDR3: CASSLGEGVWNTEAFF. CDR3 DNA: TGTGCCAGCAGCTTAGGGGAGGGGGTCTGGAACACTGAAGCTTTCTTT.

The CDR3 DNA is TGTGCCAGCAGCCCTCGGTGGGGGCCGCCTTCCACCGGGGAGCTGTTTTTT. Protein: CASSPRWGPPSTGELFF. The chain is built from TRBV9 and TRBJ2-2; maybe TRBD1 (6 bases). The CDR3 consists of 17 residues. With 4 bases removed from V and 4 bases from J, the gap between germline ends came to 20 bases. Germline CDR1 is SGDLS and CDR2 is YYNGEE.

This clone has more than one count but fewer than ten. The J gene is TRBJ2-6, the V gene TRBV19; no clear D gene. The CDR3 totals 14 residues. V dropped 5 bases and J dropped 0 bases, with 5 bases sitting between them. The germline V gene has CDR1 LNHDA and CDR2 SQIVND (reference sequence). In DNA, the CDR3 is TGTGCCAGTAGTTCGAGCTCTGGGGCCAACGTCCTGACTTTC. Translating gives CASSSSSGANVLTF.

This chain uses TRBV18 with TRBJ1-2, with 10 bases aligning to TRBD1. Germline values: CDR1 KGHSH, CDR2 LQKENI. V trimming: 2 bases; J trimming: 3 bases; junction bases outside the gene matches: 3. The CDR3 totals 15 residues. CDR3 loop: CASSPDRGLYYGYTF. The CDR3 nucleotides are TGTGCCAGCTCACCAGACAGGGGGCTTTACTATGGCTACACCTTC. Combining the CDR3 with reference TRBV18 and TRBJ1-2 gives the whole variable domain NAGVMQNPRHLVRRRGQEARLRCSPMKGHSHVYWYRQLPEEGLKFMVYLQKENIIDESGMPKERFSAEFPKEGPSILRIQQVVRGDSAAYFCASSPDRGLYYGYTFGSGTRLTVV.

This sequence joins TRBV5-6 and TRBJ2-1; TRBD2 aligns across 7 bases. CDR1 is SGHDT and CDR2 is YYEEEE in the germline V gene. The CDR3 spans 15 residues. With V trimmed by 5 bases and J by 7 bases, 12 bases remained unmatched. CDR3 DNA: TGTGCCAGCAGTTACCGGGGGAGGGCCTCGAATGAGCAGTTCTTC. Residues: CASSYRGRASNEQFF.

The genes are TRBV28 and TRBJ2-3; 7 bases align to TRBD2. Germline values: CDR1 MDHEN, CDR2 SYDVKM. J gave up 6 bases and V 1 base, and 7 bases lay outside the gene matches. CDR3 size: 15 residues. The CDR3 sequence is CASSLLSGGRDTQYF. Written as DNA, the CDR3 is TGTGCCAGCAGTTTATTATCGGGAGGACGTGATACGCAGTATTTT.

The rearrangement links TRBV28 to TRBJ2-3; TRBD1 matches 9 bases. V trimming: 7 bases; J trimming: 4 bases; junction bases outside the gene matches: 9. CDR1 is MDHEN, CDR2 SYDVKM, per germline. This CDR3 has 15 residues. The CDR3, as DNA: TGTGCCAGCATCCCCCGGGACAGGGTACCAGATACGCAGTATTTT. Protein sequence: CASIPRDRVPDTQYF.

The chain uses TRBV29-1 and TRBJ1-1; 9 positions agree with TRBD1. CDR1 and CDR2 from the germline V gene are SQVTM and ANQGSEA. V dropped 8 bases and J dropped 9; count of bases not matched to a gene: 7. This CDR3 contains 11 residues. Here the CDR3 DNA reads TGCAGCACGGGAGGACAGGGGCAAGCTTTCTTT. It codes for CSTGGQGQAFF.

The V call is TRBV11-1, the J call TRBJ1-1; no definite D call. Trimming removed 2 bases at V and 9 bases at J, with 16 bases between. Germline V gene data show CDR1 as SGHAT and CDR2 as FQDESV (reference sequence). CDR3 length: 14 amino acids. CDR3 region: CASSLSGSYRKAFF. The CDR3 nucleotides read TGTGCCAGCAGCTTAAGCGGGAGTTACCGGAAAGCTTTCTTT.

The chain uses TRBV6-5 and TRBJ1-1; D remains unclear. The ends were cut back, 6 bases at V and 5 bases at J, with 16 bases in the middle. Germline lookup yields CDR1 MNHEY and CDR2 SVGAGI. The CDR3 is 14 amino acids. CDR3 amino acids: CASRTGPTGTEAFF. For the CDR3, the DNA is TGTGCCAGCAGGACGGGCCCTACGGGAACTGAAGCTTTCTTT.

The chain couples TRBV2 to TRBJ2-7, with TRBD1 identical over 8 bases. The ends lost 6 bases at V and 5 bases at J; junction bases unmatched: 12. The CDR3 extends over 15 amino acids. Germline loops: CDR1 SNHLY, CDR2 FYNNEI. CDR3 loop: CASSKTGTGAHEQYF. The CDR3 region has the DNA TGTGCCAGCAGCAAAACCGGGACAGGTGCCCACGAGCAGTACTTC.